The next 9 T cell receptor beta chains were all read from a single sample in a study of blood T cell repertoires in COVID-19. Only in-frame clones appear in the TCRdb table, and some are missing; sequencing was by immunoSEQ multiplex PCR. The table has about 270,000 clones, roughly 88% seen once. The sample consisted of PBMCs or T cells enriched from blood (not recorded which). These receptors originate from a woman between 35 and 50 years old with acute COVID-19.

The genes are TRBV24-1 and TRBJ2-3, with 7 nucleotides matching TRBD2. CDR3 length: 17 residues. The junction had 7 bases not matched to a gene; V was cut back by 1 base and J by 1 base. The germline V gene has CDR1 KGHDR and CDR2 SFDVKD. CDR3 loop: CATSDLGPGLRTDTQYF. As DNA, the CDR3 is TGTGCCACCAGTGATTTAGGGCCGGGACTACGCACAGATACGCAGTATTTT.

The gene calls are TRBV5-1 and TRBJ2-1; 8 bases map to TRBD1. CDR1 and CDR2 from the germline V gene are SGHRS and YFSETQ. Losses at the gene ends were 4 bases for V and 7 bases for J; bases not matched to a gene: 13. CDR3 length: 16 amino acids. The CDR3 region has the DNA TGCGCCAGCAGCCCAGGACAGGGAGGAACTTGGAATGAGCAGTTCTTC. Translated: CASSPGQGGTWNEQFF. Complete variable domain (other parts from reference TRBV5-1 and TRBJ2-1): KAGVTQTPRYLIKTRGQQVTLSCSPISGHRSVSWYQQTPGQGLQFLFEYFSETQRNKGNFPGRFSGRQFSNSRSEMNVSTLELGDSALYLCASSPGQGGTWNEQFFGPGTRLTVL.

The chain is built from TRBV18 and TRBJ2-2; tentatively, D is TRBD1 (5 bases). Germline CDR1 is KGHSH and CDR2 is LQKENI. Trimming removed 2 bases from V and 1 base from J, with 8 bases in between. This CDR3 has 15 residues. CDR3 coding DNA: TGTGCCAGCTCACCATACAGGCAGAACACCGGGGAGCTGTTTTTT. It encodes CASSPYRQNTGELFF.

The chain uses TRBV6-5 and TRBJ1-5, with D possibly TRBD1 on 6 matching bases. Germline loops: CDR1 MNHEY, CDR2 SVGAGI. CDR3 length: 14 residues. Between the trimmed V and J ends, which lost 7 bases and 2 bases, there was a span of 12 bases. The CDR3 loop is CASIRWTGNQPQHF. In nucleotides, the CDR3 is TGTGCCAGCATACGATGGACAGGCAATCAGCCCCAGCATTTT.

The CDR3 nucleotides read TGTGCCAGCAGCTACGGACAGAATCGTTACAATGAAAAGCAGTTCTTC. It is translated as CASSYGQNRYNEKQFF. The chain couples TRBV5-5 to TRBJ2-1; possibly TRBD1 for D (6 bases). CDR1 is SGHKS and CDR2 is YYEKEE in the germline V gene (reference sequence). Trimming left V 3 bases short and J 11 bases short, with 24 bases between. The CDR3 has 16 amino acids.

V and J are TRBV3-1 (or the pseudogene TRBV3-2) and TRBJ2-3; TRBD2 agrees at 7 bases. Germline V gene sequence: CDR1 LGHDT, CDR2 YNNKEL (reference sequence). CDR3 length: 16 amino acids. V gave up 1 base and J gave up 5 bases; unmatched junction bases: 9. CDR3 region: CASSQATAGDVDTQYF. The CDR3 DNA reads TGTGCCAGCAGCCAAGCTACGGCGGGGGATGTAGATACGCAGTATTTT.

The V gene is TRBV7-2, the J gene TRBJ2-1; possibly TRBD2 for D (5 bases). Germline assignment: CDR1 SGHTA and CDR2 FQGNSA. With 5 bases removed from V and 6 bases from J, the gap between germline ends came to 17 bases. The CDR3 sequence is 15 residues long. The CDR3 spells CASSPQRKAGNEQFF. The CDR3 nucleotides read TGTGCCAGCAGCCCTCAGCGCAAGGCGGGCAATGAGCAGTTCTTC.

CDR3 in amino acids: CASRNPGGNTIYF. CDR3 in DNA: TGTGCCAGCCGAAACCCAGGCGGAAACACCATATATTTT. This rearrangement joins TRBV18 to TRBJ1-3; D is uncertain. V dropped 8 bases and J dropped 4 bases, with 12 bases sitting between them. CDR3 length: 13 amino acids. CDR1 is KGHSH, CDR2 LQKENI, per germline.

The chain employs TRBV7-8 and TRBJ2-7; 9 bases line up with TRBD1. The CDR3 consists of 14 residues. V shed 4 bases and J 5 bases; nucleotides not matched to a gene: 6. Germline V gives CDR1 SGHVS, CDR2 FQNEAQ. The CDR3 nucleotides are TGTGCCAGCAGCTCCCGGGACAGGGATAACGAGCAGTACTTC. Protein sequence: CASSSRDRDNEQYF.